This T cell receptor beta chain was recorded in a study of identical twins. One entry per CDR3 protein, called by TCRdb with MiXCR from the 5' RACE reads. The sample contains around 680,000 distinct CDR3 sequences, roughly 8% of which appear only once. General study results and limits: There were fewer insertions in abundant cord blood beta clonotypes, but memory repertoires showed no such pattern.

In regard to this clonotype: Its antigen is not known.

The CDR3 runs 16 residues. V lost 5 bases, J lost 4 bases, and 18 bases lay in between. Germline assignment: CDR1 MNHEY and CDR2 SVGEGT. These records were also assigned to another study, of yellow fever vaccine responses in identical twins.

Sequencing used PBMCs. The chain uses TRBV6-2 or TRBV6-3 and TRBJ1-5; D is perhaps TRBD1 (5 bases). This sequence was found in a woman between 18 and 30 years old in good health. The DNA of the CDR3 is TGTGCCAGCAGTAAGGGTCTTGGAGGGGCGAATCAGCCCCAGCATTTT. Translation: CASSKGLGGANQPQHF.